This is a list of T cell receptor beta chains from one sample in a study of regulatory T cells in long-lasting Graves disease. Via MiXCR, TCRdb re-called the multiplex PCR reads, giving one row per CDR3 protein. This sample yields hundreds of thousands of distinct CDR3 sequences, of which 21% are seen a single time; around an eighth belongs to the top ten. This material consisted of peripheral blood mononuclear cells (PBMCs), taken when the disease was refractory, from a patient treated with antithyroid drugs. These receptors were taken from a female donor with Graves disease. Each CDR3 is given with its conserved first and last residue. A D gene is named only where the DNA matches it firmly. Clone size is not always given. Where it is, it says once, few, many or a class for expanded clones.

CDR3	DNA	J	V	D	size
CASSPPGASETQYF	TGTGCCAGCTCACCACCGGGGGCTTCAGAGACCCAGTACTTC	TRBJ2-5	TRBV18	NA	NA
CAIRRDGFTNTGELFF	TGTGCCATCAGAAGGGACGGATTCACGAACACCGGGGAGCTGTTTTTT	TRBJ2-2	TRBV10-3	NA	many
CASSLRETNEKLFF	TGTGCCAGCAGCCTCCGGGAAACTAATGAAAAACTGTTTTTT	TRBJ1-4	TRBV5-6	NA	few
CASSFWREPGELFF	TGTGCCAGCAGTTTTTGGCGGGAGCCCGGGGAGCTGTTTTTT	TRBJ2-2	TRBV12-3/TRBV12-4	TRBD2	many
CASSYVSGSEQYF	TGTGCCAGCAGTTACGTGTCGGGGTCGGAGCAGTACTTC	TRBJ2-7	TRBV6-5	NA	NA
CASSRKGLAADTQYF	TGTGCCAGCAGCCGAAAGGGACTAGCAGCAGATACGCAGTATTTT	TRBJ2-3	TRBV9	TRBD2	NA
CASSSGQANTGELFF	TGTGCCAGCAGCAGCGGACAGGCGAACACCGGGGAGCTGTTTTTT	TRBJ2-2	TRBV7-9	TRBD1	NA
CASTSGLLETQYF	TGTGCCAGCACCTCGGGACTTTTAGAGACCCAGTACTTC	TRBJ2-5	TRBV12-3/TRBV12-4	NA	many
CASSLDAGSGEKLFF	TGTGCCAGCAGCTTAGATGCCGGGAGTGGTGAAAAACTGTTTTTT	TRBJ1-4	TRBV7-9	NA	NA
CASSQDRIEGGPGGRTQYF	TGTGCCAGCAGCCAAGATCGAATTGAGGGAGGTCCCGGGGGCAGGACCCAGTACTTC	TRBJ2-5	TRBV3-1	NA	many
CSAGDITEAFF	TGCAGTGCTGGGGACATCACTGAAGCTTTCTTT	TRBJ1-1	TRBV20-1	NA	few
CASSITGQGASGYTF	TGTGCCAGTAGTATAACGGGACAGGGGGCTTCTGGCTACACCTTC	TRBJ1-2	TRBV19	TRBD1	NA
CASSLDFDYEQYF	TGTGCCAGCAGCTTAGACTTCGACTACGAGCAGTACTTC	TRBJ2-7	TRBV7-2	NA	many
CASSDPTGGRSYEQYF	TGCGCCAGCAGTGACCCGACAGGGGGGAGATCCTACGAGCAGTACTTC	TRBJ2-7	TRBV10-2	TRBD1	many
CASIDGREGNAPPYF	TGTGCCAGCATCGACGGCAGGGAGGGCAATGCGCCGCCATACTTC	TRBJ2-7	TRBV12-3/TRBV12-4	TRBD2	many
CASSLSIGEGNTEAFF	TGCGCCAGCAGCTTATCGATCGGGGAGGGCAACACTGAAGCTTTCTTT	TRBJ1-1	TRBV5-1	NA	NA
CASSWLERGGRNQPQHF	TGTGCCAGCAGTTGGTTAGAGAGGGGGGGAAGGAATCAGCCCCAGCATTTT	TRBJ1-5	TRBV28	NA	few
CASSGTGQGNTEASF	TGTGCCAGCAGCGGGACGGGACAGGGGAACACTGAAGCTTCCTTT	TRBJ1-1	TRBV13	TRBD1	NA
CASSDNPAGSVDTQYF	TGTGCCAGCAGTGATAACCCAGCGGGAAGTGTGGATACGCAGTATTTT	TRBJ2-3	TRBV2	TRBD2	few
CASSLSSRGYETQYF	TGCGCCAGCAGCTTGTCGTCCAGGGGCTACGAGACCCAGTACTTC	TRBJ2-5	TRBV5-1	NA	NA
CSVDSDRGGVSEQYF	TGCAGCGTTGACTCGGACAGGGGGGGGGTCAGCGAGCAGTACTTC	TRBJ2-7	TRBV29-1	TRBD1	NA
CASSVEPGTNQPQHF	TGTGCCAGCAGTGTCGAACCGGGCACCAATCAGCCCCAGCATTTT	TRBJ1-5	TRBV6-1	NA	few
CASRGQQETQYF	TGTGCCAGCAGGGGCCAGCAAGAGACCCAGTACTTC	TRBJ2-5	TRBV7-6	NA	many
CASSTHRGGGYTF	TGTGCCAGCAGTACCCACAGGGGGGGCGGCTACACCTTC	TRBJ1-2	TRBV6-1	TRBD1	many
CASSEESPFRLKNTEAFF	TGTGCCAGCAGCGAAGAGAGTCCCTTTCGACTCAAGAACACTGAAGCTTTCTTT	TRBJ1-1	TRBV3-1	NA	NA
CASRQRDRGSTDTQYF	TGTGCCAGCAGGCAAAGGGACAGGGGCAGCACAGATACGCAGTATTTT	TRBJ2-3	TRBV6-1	TRBD1	NA
CAISEDRVGVEKGYGYTF	TGTGCCATCAGTGAGGACAGGGTCGGAGTAGAGAAGGGCTATGGCTACACCTTC	TRBJ1-2	TRBV10-3	TRBD1	NA
CAISPDGVSSDGYTF	TGTGCCATCAGTCCTGACGGGGTGTCCTCGGATGGCTACACCTTC	TRBJ1-2	TRBV10-3	NA	few
CASSEEDKTGNQPQHF	TGTGCCAGCAGTGAAGAGGATAAGACAGGCAATCAGCCCCAGCATTTT	TRBJ1-5	TRBV6-1	NA	NA
CASIRRDRVTEAFF	TGTGCCAGCATTCGCCGGGACAGGGTTACTGAAGCTTTCTTT	TRBJ1-1	TRBV6-1	TRBD1	NA
CASSLSSAPNEKLFF	TGTGCCAGCAGCTTGTCTTCAGCCCCTAATGAAAAACTGTTTTTT	TRBJ1-4	TRBV5-1	NA	few